This T cell receptor (beta chain) was recorded in a study of blood T cell repertoires in COVID-19 (dated by TCRdb to 2020 to 2021). Describing the broader study: Samples from collaborators originated in the United States, Italy and Spain and spanned both the acute and convalescent phases of COVID-19. Nearly every sample came with metadata listing a de-identified subject ID, COVID-19 status, age in years and sex. A freely available public database, intended as a resource for researchers studying the immune response to SARS-CoV-2, is where the repertoires were released. Samples came from the ongoing ImmuneRACE study (first 160 participants) plus 1,254 subjects from 6 global collaborators. Where available, HLA class I and class II types were taken from metadata supplied by the sample provider and were not determined by assay-based typing. Subjects who had been exposed to COVID-19, were actively infected with it, or had recovered from it provided the deeply sampled blood TCRbeta repertoires that made up the dataset. The material from the prospective study consisted of cDNA or gDNA derived from T cells, B-cell-depleted T cells, or PBMCs. Points the paper makes about the study in general: Clinical and demographic metadata were provided uncurated, with the amount varying by source and participant.

Of note for this clone: Its antigen is not yet known. Per-nucleotide qualities are absent, and no much larger clonotype sits a single base away.

Participants in the prospective study were enrolled through a virtual design, were aged roughly 18 to 90 years, and lived in 24 United States geographic areas. In the prospective study, participants were assigned to cohorts based on the clinical history participants reported in a screening survey and a study questionnaire. In the prospective study, mobile phlebotomists collected whole blood, serum and a nasopharyngeal or oropharyngeal swab from each participant. Additional blood draws and questionnaires over an approximately 2-month period could optionally be provided by prospective study participants. Before DNA extraction, prospective study blood samples were shipped either frozen or at room temperature. TCRbeta CDR3 regions were amplified from genomic DNA by means of the immunoSEQ Assay, a bias-controlled multiplex PCR. The original pipeline was this. Nucleated cell counts per sample were estimated from amplification of reference gene primers within the assay. Sequence reads were collapsed and filtered to measure the absolute abundance of every unique TCRbeta CDR3 rearrangement. For each sample, productive Simpson clonality was calculated as the square root of Simpson's diversity index over productive rearrangements. TCRdb's version of the immuneACCESS table is confined to in-frame rearrangements and falls short of the full clone set. An unresolved V gene accounts for under half of the shortfall where checked; the remainder is of unknown origin. V and J calls and clone size follow that table, whereas D and trimming were derived from the DNA. Across this sample there are 200,000 to 250,000 clones, with roughly nine tenths seen only once. Under 3.5% of the sample is held by the ten biggest clonotypes.

V loses 4 bases of germline sequence and J loses 8 bases, and the interval between the two ends is 9 bases. Sequences SEHNR (CDR1) and FQNEAQ (CDR2) are obtained from the germline V gene (reference sequence). From the cysteine up to the phenylalanine, the CDR3 has a length of 12 residues. Of all the DNA, just the CDR3 is kept, 36 bases in frame from base 1. This receptor was taken from a woman aged 18 to 35 in a cohort exposed to, infected with or recovered from COVID-19 (not recorded which). Sequenced material: PBMCs or T cells enriched from blood (not recorded which). The chain is assembled from TRBV7-9 and TRBJ1-3, with the D segment identity uncertain. The nucleotide sequence is given as TGTGCCAGCAGCTCGGCGGTGGACACCATATATTTT. It translates as CASSSAVDTIYF.